This TCR beta chain was recovered during a study of T cells in women clearing cervical HPV infection. Study-wide findings and caveats: Cases and controls were distinguished at AUC 0.83 by richness and V genes. Effector/memory and HPV-specific T cells were not isolated, and association timing is unknown. Repertoire richness, not evenness, was significantly elevated in CIN3+ cases versus controls.

HPV was found by MY09/MY11 PCR and dot-blot genotyping. The V and J ends lost 2 bases and 4 bases, in that order; junction bases with no gene match: 4. There are 15 residues in the CDR3. In germline, CDR1 is KGHSH, CDR2 LQKENI. With regard to this clone: The antigen is not known. The read is 3 residues too short to cover the CDR3 end, so that end is filled in from the germline J gene.

Generated by immunoSEQ multiplex PCR, the TCRdb table keeps only in-frame clones and is missing some. This sample contains tens of thousands of clones. The material sequenced was blood buffy coat. The sequence was collected from a woman between 18 and 69 years old with a cervical HPV16 infection that either progressed to CIN3+ or cleared (not recorded which). The rearrangement joins TRBV18 to TRBJ1-4, with TRBD1 matching over 7 bases. CDR3 bases read: TGTGCCAGCTCACCAGGGGGGACAGTTAATGAAAAA. Translation gives CASSPGGTVNEK. In full, the CDR3 reads CASSPGGTVNEKLFF.